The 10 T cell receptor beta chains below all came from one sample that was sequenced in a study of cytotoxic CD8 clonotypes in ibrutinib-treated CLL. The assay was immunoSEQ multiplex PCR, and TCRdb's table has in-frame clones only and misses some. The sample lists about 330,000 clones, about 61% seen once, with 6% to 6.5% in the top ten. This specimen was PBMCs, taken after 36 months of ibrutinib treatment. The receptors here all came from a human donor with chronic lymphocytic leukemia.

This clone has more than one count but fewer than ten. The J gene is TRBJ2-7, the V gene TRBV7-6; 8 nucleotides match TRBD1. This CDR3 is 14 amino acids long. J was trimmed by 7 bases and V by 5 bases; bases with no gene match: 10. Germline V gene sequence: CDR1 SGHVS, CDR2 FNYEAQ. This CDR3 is CASSPTRQGIEQYF. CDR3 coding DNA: TGTGCCAGCAGCCCGACCCGACAGGGGATAGAGCAGTACTTC. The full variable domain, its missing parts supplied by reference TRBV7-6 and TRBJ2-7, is GAGVSQSPRYKVTKRGQDVALRCDPISGHVSLYWYRQALGQGPEFLTYFNYEAQQDKSGLPNDRFSAERPEGSISTLTIQRTEQRDSAMYRCASSPTRQGIEQYFGPGTRLTVT.

CDR3 in amino acids: CASSLGARADTQYF. The CDR3 DNA reads as TGCGCCAGCAGCTTGGGGGCCAGAGCGGATACGCAGTATTTT. V is TRBV5-1 and J is TRBJ2-3; D not certain. CDR3 length: 14 residues. Trimming removed 0 bases at V and 6 bases at J, with 11 bases between. Germline V CDR1 and CDR2: SGHRS, YFSETQ.

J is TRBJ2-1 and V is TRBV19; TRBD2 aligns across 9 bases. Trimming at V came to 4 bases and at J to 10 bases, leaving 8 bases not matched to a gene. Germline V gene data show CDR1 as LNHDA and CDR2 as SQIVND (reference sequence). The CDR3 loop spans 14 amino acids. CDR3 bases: TGTGCCAGTAGTAAGCCTAGCGGGAAGTCCGAGCAGTTCTTC. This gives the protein CASSKPSGKSEQFF.

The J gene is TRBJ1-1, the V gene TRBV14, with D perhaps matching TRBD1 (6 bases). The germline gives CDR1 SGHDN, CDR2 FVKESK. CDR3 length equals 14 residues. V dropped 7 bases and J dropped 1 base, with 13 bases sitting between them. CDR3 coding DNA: TGTGCCAGCACACCGGGACATTCGAACACTGAAGCTTTCTTT. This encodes CASTPGHSNTEAFF. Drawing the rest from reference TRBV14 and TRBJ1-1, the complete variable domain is EAGVTQFPSHSVIEKGQTVTLRCDPISGHDNLYWYRRVMGKEIKFLLHFVKESKQDESGMPNNRFLAERTGGTYSTLKVQPAELEDSGVYFCASTPGHSNTEAFFGQGTRLTVV.

CDR3 sequence: CASSPTWTENYGYTF. In DNA, the CDR3 is TGTGCCAGCTCACCAACCTGGACGGAGAACTATGGCTACACCTTC. The chain couples TRBV18 to TRBJ1-2; D unclear. V gave up 2 bases and J gave up 2 bases, with 12 bases separating them. There are 15 residues in the CDR3. Germline V gene sequence: CDR1 KGHSH, CDR2 LQKENI.

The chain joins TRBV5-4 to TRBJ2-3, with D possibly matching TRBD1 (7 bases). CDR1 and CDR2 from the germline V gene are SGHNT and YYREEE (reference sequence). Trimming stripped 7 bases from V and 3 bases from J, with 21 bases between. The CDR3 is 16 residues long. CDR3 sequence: CASGSARDSGTDTQYF. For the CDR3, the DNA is TGTGCCAGCGGATCAGCCCGGGACAGCGGGACAGATACGCAGTATTTT.

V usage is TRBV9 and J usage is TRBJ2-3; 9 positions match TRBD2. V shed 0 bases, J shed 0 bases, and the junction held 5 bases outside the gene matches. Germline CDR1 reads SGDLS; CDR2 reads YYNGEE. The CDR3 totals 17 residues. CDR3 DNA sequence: TGTGCCAGCAGCGTAGCCTGGCTAGCGGGGAGCACAGATACGCAGTATTTT. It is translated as CASSVAWLAGSTDTQYF.

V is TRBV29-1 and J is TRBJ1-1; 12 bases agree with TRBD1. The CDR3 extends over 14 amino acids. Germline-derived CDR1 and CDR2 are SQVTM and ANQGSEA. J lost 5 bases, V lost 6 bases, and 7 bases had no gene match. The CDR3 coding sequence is TGCAGCGTAAGGGGACAGGGGGCTGGGACTGAAGCTTTCTTT. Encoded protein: CSVRGQGAGTEAFF.

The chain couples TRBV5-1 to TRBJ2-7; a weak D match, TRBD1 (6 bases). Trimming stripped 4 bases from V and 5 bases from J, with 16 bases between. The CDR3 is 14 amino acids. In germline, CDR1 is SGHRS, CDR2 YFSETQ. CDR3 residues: CASSDTGHLNEQYF. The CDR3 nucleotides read TGCGCCAGCAGCGATACGGGACACCTGAACGAGCAGTACTTC.

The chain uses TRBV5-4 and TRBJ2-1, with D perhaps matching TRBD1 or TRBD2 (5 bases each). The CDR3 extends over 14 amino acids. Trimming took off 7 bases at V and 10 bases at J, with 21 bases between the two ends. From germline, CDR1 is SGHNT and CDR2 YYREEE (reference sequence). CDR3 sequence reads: CASGTNQPRGEQFF. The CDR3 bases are TGTGCCAGCGGCACGAACCAACCCCGGGGCGAGCAGTTCTTC.